These 9 T cell receptor beta chains were sequenced from one sample in a study of shared clonotypes between healthy human individuals. Using immunoSEQ multiplex PCR, the repertoire was profiled, and TCRdb retains in-frame clones only, with some absent. The sample shows about 2 million clones, roughly 94% of them seen only once. CD45RO negativity and positive selection for CCR7 defined naive CD8 cells, a population that excluded terminally differentiated effector memory CD45RA+ cells. Sequencing was performed on naive CD8+ T cells sorted from blood. The receptors stem from a man between 18 and 29 years old in good health.

This chain connects TRBV13 to TRBJ1-3; D might be TRBD1 (6 bases). The CDR3 runs to 18 residues. V dropped 5 bases and J dropped 2 bases, with 22 bases sitting between them. Germline loops: CDR1 PRHDT, CDR2 FYEKMQ (reference sequence). CDR3 protein: CASSLYIGGGYPGNTIYF. CDR3 DNA sequence: TGTGCCAGCAGCCTATACATCGGGGGCGGATATCCTGGAAACACCATATATTTT.

This chain joins TRBV2 and TRBJ2-2; D is perhaps TRBD1 (5 bases). The CDR3 runs to 14 residues. Germline V gene data show CDR1 as SNHLY and CDR2 as FYNNEI. V lost 1 base and J lost 6, with 9 bases in between. The CDR3 sequence: CASSEDLGPGELFF. CDR3 nucleotides: TGTGCCAGCAGTGAAGATCTGGGGCCCGGGGAGCTGTTTTTT.

The chain recombines TRBV25-1 with TRBJ2-4; TRBD2 is a possible D gene (6 bases). The CDR3 consists of 16 residues. V was clipped by 1 base and J by 2 bases, with 12 bases between them. The V gene's germline CDR1 is MGHDK and CDR2 SYGVNS. CDR3 sequence: CASSELGGDSKNIQYF. DNA for the CDR3: TGTGCCAGCAGTGAATTAGGAGGGGATTCCAAAAACATTCAGTACTTC.

In DNA, the CDR3 is TGTGCCAGCGTAGTAGATGAGCAGTTCTTC. It translates to CASVVDEQFF. This chain links TRBV2 with TRBJ2-1; no firm D call. V gave up 8 bases and J gave up 8 bases, with 7 bases separating them. Germline V gene data show CDR1 as SNHLY and CDR2 as FYNNEI. The CDR3 covers 10 residues.

CDR3 sequence (DNA): TGTGCCAGCAGCTTGATAGACTTCACAGATACGCAGTATTTT. Translation: CASSLIDFTDTQYF. The chain has TRBV5-5 and TRBJ2-3, with unresolved D. CDR3 size: 14 residues. Trimming took off 1 base at V and 2 bases at J, with 8 bases between the two ends. Germline lookup yields CDR1 SGHKS and CDR2 YYEKEE (reference sequence). Filled out from reference TRBV5-5 and TRBJ2-3, the complete variable domain reads DAGVTQSPTHLIKTRGQQVTLRCSPISGHKSVSWYQQVLGQGPQFIFQYYEKEERGRGNFPDRFSARQFPNYSSELNVNALLLGDSALYLCASSLIDFTDTQYFGPGTRLTVL.

J is TRBJ1-1 and V is TRBV4-1; unclear D gene. The germline CDR1 and CDR2 sequences are MGHRA and YSYEKL. Between the trimmed V and J ends, which lost 1 base and 10 bases, there was a span of 19 bases. The CDR3 has 15 residues. CDR3 sequence: CASSQAESSLTGAFF. The CDR3 coding sequence is TGCGCCAGCAGCCAAGCCGAATCCTCCCTAACCGGAGCTTTCTTT.

The count of this clone is one. The chain has TRBV5-6 and TRBJ2-7; maybe TRBD1 (6 bases). V was shortened by 3 bases and J by 3 bases, with 13 bases between the two germline ends. The CDR3 totals 14 residues. The germline gives CDR1 SGHDT, CDR2 YYEEEE. As DNA, the CDR3 is TGTGCCAGCAGCTGGAAATACAGGGACTACGAGCAGTACTTC. It specifies CASSWKYRDYEQYF.

For this clone: Other DNA sequences from this sample encode an identical CDR3 as well. The gene calls are TRBV29-1 and TRBJ2-7, with D perhaps matching TRBD1 (6 bases). CDR3 length: 12 residues. Trimming shortened V by 4 bases and J by 1 base, and 8 bases separated the two germline ends. Germline CDR1 is SQVTM and CDR2 is ANQGSEA. The CDR3 DNA sequence: TGCAGCGTTGTCGGACAGTCCTACGAGCAGTACTTC. Its translation is CSVVGQSYEQYF.

The sample holds one count of this clone. This chain links TRBV11-2 with TRBJ1-2, with D unresolved. The CDR3 consists of 13 residues. V was shortened by 5 bases and J by 3 bases, with 10 bases between the two germline ends. Germline assignment: CDR1 SGHAT and CDR2 FQNNGV. CDR3 loop: CASSPPDYYGYTF. The DNA of the CDR3 is TGTGCCAGCAGCCCCCCCGACTACTATGGCTACACCTTC.